This T cell receptor (beta chain) was sequenced during a study of cytomegalovirus exposure and HLA in healthy donors. 60 Vbeta and 13 Jbeta primers were used in PCR. Profiled with immunoSEQ multiplex PCR; TCRdb holds only in-frame clones, not every one. The sample has approximately 150,000 clones; approximately 84% are singletons. This CDR3 is built from 13 residues. The V gene's germline CDR1 is MDHEN and CDR2 SYDVKM. V lost 7 bases and J lost 5; bases outside the gene matches: 6. This chain joins TRBV28 and TRBJ1-1; 8 bases are shared with TRBD1. This TCR came from a woman aged 18 to 35 in good health and CMV-seronegative. The sample taken for sequencing was PBMCs. CDR3 nucleotides: TGTGCCAGCAAACTAGGACAGGGTACTGAAGCTTTCTTT. It specifies CASKLGQGTEAFF.